This is a list of T cell receptor beta chains from one sample in a study of response to subunit inactivated influenza vaccine. One entry per CDR3 protein, called by TCRdb with MiXCR from the RT-PCR reads. The sample yields 450,000 to 700,000 distinct CDR3 sequences, around 15% seen once. Specimen: PBMCs from blood, collected about 12 days after vaccination. Source of these receptors: a man aged 50 to 60 who received an inactivated influenza vaccine. Both conserved end residues are part of each CDR3. Each record gives: clone size, J gene, D gene, CDR3 length, V gene, CDR3 protein, CDR3 DNA. The D gene is left open where the match is weak. The size field is filled for only some rows; it gives once, few, many or a size class.

>-|TRBJ2-4|TRBD2|20|TRBV4-1
CASSQGGGLGPTKAKNIQYF
TGCGCCAGCAGCCAAGGGGGGGGACTAGGCCCGACCAAAGCCAAAAACATTCAGTACTTC
>-|TRBJ2-3|-|13|TRBV23-1
CASRAISTDTQYF
TGCGCCAGCAGAGCGATTAGCACAGATACGCAGTATTTT
>-|TRBJ2-2|TRBD1|16|TRBV9
CASSAGQGANTGELFF
TGTGCCAGCAGCGCCGGACAGGGGGCTAACACCGGGGAGCTGTTTTTT
>few|TRBJ1-3|-|12|TRBV7-9
CALGGPGNTIYF
TGTGCTTTAGGCGGTCCTGGAAACACCATATATTTT
>few|TRBJ2-3|TRBD2|17|TRBV10-3
CAISDLAGGIITDTQYF
TGTGCCATCAGTGACCTAGCGGGAGGCATCATCACAGATACGCAGTATTTT
>few|TRBJ2-5|-|11|TRBV5-6
CASSLSVDFLF
TGTGCCAGCAGCTTGAGTGTCGACTTCCTTTTC
>few|TRBJ1-1|-|15|TRBV6-1
CASIRISGQNTEAFF
TGTGCCAGCATCAGAATCTCTGGACAGAACACTGAAGCTTTCTTT
>-|TRBJ2-3|-|16|TRBV7-9
CASSLTGGPSTDTQYF
TGTGCCAGCAGCTTAACTGGCGGTCCCAGCACAGATACGCAGTATTTT
>few|TRBJ1-5|-|15|TRBV5-6
CASSFRTALGQPQHF
TGTGCCAGCAGCTTCCGGACAGCCCTTGGGCAGCCCCAGCATTTT
>-|TRBJ2-7|TRBD2|13|TRBV29-1
CRLGEGNTYEQYF
TGCAGGCTCGGGGAGGGGAATACCTACGAGCAGTACTTC
>-|TRBJ1-6|-|15|TRBV12-3/TRBV12-4
CASSREPGEYSPLHF
TGTGCCAGCAGTCGTGAACCGGGGGAATATTCACCCCTCCACTTT
>few|TRBJ1-1|-|14|TRBV3-1
CASSQGHLNTEAFF
TGTGCCAGCAGCCAGGGACATCTGAACACTGAAGCTTTCTTT
>many|TRBJ2-3|-|15|TRBV7-9
CASSSVRGRLDTQYF
TGTGCCAGCAGTTCCGTTAGGGGACGTCTGGATACGCAGTATTTT
>many|TRBJ2-5|TRBD2|16|TRBV12-3/TRBV12-4
CASSFMNLAGSETQYF
TGTGCCAGCAGTTTCATGAATCTAGCGGGATCGGAGACCCAGTACTTC
>few|TRBJ1-2|-|14|TRBV7-2
CASSLRSRNYGYTF
TGTGCCAGCAGCTTAAGGTCTCGGAACTATGGCTACACCTTC
>-|TRBJ1-5|-|13|TRBV18
CASCTGIDQPQHF
TGTGCCAGCTGTACAGGGATTGATCAGCCCCAGCATTTT
>few|TRBJ2-2|-|16|TRBV9
CASSAQGQISTGELFF
TGTGCCAGCAGCGCCCAAGGACAGATCTCCACCGGGGAGCTGTTTTTT
>many|TRBJ2-7|TRBD1|16|TRBV6-5
CASSSRLTGAGSEQYF
TGTGCCAGCAGTTCCCGATTGACAGGGGCGGGTAGCGAGCAGTACTTC
>-|TRBJ2-5|-|17|TRBV15
CATSMSGLGGGQETQYF
TGTGCCACCAGCATGTCCGGGCTAGGGGGTGGCCAAGAGACCCAGTACTTC
>-|TRBJ2-4|-|17|TRBV28
CATLTGPDLLAKNIQYF
TGTGCCACTCTGACAGGACCAGACCTGCTAGCCAAAAACATTCAGTACTTC
>-|TRBJ2-3|TRBD2|15|TRBV4-3
CASSQTSGTTDTQYF
TGCGCCAGCAGCCAAACTAGCGGGACCACAGATACGCAGTATTTT
>-|TRBJ1-1|-|14|TRBV7-2
CASSLVQMNTEAFF
TGTGCCAGCAGCTTAGTACAGATGAACACTGAAGCTTTCTTT
>few|TRBJ1-1|TRBD1|18|TRBV11-2
CASSLVNSTGALNTEAFF
TGTGCCAGCAGCTTAGTTAATTCGACAGGGGCGCTGAACACTGAAGCTTTCTTT
>many|TRBJ2-7|-|14|TRBV7-9
CASSLRQEASEQYF
TGTGCCAGCAGCTTACGACAGGAGGCTAGTGAGCAGTACTTC
>-|TRBJ2-1|TRBD1|15|TRBV29-1
CSGSYRGTSYNEQFF
TGCAGCGGGAGTTACAGGGGGACGTCCTACAATGAGCAGTTCTTC
>few|TRBJ1-4|-|17|TRBV5-1
CASSLGQGLATNEKLFF
TGCGCCAGCAGCTTGGGCCAGGGGCTTGCAACTAATGAAAAACTGTTTTTT
>many|TRBJ2-3|TRBD2|17|TRBV6-5
CASSSDRAGGPSDTQYF
TGTGCCAGCAGTTCCGATCGAGCGGGGGGGCCATCAGATACGCAGTATTTT
>-|TRBJ2-1|-|16|TRBV27
CASSPLSGGSYNEQFF
TGTGCCAGCAGTCCACTAAGCGGAGGCTCCTACAATGAGCAGTTCTTC
>-|TRBJ2-1|TRBD2|16|TRBV11-2
CASSPSGGMGYNEQFF
TGTGCCAGCAGCCCTTCGGGAGGCATGGGGTACAATGAGCAGTTCTTC
>few|TRBJ1-1|TRBD1|16|TRBV28
CASLPTGQGWRTEAFF
TGTGCCAGCTTGCCCACGGGACAGGGGTGGAGGACTGAAGCTTTCTTT
>few|TRBJ1-1|-|16|TRBV20-1
CSARGVPGAMNTEAFF
TGCAGTGCTAGAGGGGTCCCGGGAGCCATGAACACTGAAGCTTTCTTT
>-|TRBJ2-1|TRBD2|13|TRBV10-3
CAIRLASSNEQFF
TGTGCCATTCGACTAGCGAGCTCCAATGAGCAGTTCTTC
>few|TRBJ2-5|-|13|TRBV28
CASSAGRTETQYF
TGTGCCAGCAGTGCTGGGAGGACGGAGACCCAGTACTTC
>few|TRBJ2-1|-|16|TRBV21-1
CASSKMGTGRYNEQFF
TGTGCCAGCAGCAAAATGGGGACAGGGCGATACAATGAGCAGTTCTTC
>-|TRBJ1-2|TRBD1|15|TRBV20-1
CSAFVYGTGDYGYTF
TGCAGTGCGTTCGTCTACGGGACAGGGGACTATGGCTACACCTTC
>few|TRBJ2-7|TRBD1|14|TRBV5-6
CASTMDRATYEQYF
TGTGCCAGCACCATGGACAGGGCCACCTACGAGCAGTACTTC
>few|TRBJ1-1|TRBD1|14|TRBV12-3/TRBV12-4
CASRRQGGDTEAFF
TGTGCCAGCAGGAGACAGGGTGGGGACACTGAAGCTTTCTTT
>-|TRBJ2-5|-|13|TRBV28
CASIDSTQETQYF
TGTGCCAGCATCGACAGCACCCAAGAGACCCAGTACTTC
>-|TRBJ1-4|-|13|TRBV29-1
CSVRGGANEKLFF
TGCAGCGTTAGGGGAGGGGCTAATGAAAAACTGTTTTTT
>-|TRBJ2-1|TRBD1|16|TRBV18
CASSPSTGQGYNEQFF
TGTGCCAGCTCACCGTCGACGGGACAGGGTTACAATGAGCAGTTCTTC
>many|TRBJ1-1|-|15|TRBV28
CASSFYLSGGTEAFF
TGTGCCAGCAGTTTTTACTTGTCGGGGGGGACTGAAGCTTTCTTT
>few|TRBJ2-7|TRBD2|14|TRBV12-3/TRBV12-4
CASSPSGRAAEQYF
TGTGCCAGCAGCCCTAGCGGGAGGGCCGCCGAGCAGTACTTC
>-|TRBJ2-7|-|11|TRBV20-1
CSARGNYEQYF
TGCAGTGCTAGAGGGAACTACGAGCAGTACTTC
>-|TRBJ2-2|TRBD2|16|TRBV10-3
CATEGTSGENTGELFF
TGTGCCACCGAAGGGACTAGCGGAGAGAACACCGGGGAGCTGTTTTTT
>-|TRBJ2-1|-|14|TRBV24-1
CATSVKGAYNEQFF
TGTGCCACCAGTGTGAAGGGTGCCTACAATGAGCAGTTCTTC
>-|TRBJ1-3|-|15|TRBV6-5
CASSYSMEPGNTIYF
TGTGCCAGCAGTTACTCCATGGAGCCTGGAAACACCATATATTTT
>-|TRBJ2-7|-|15|TRBV20-1
CSARVAGTAGYEQYF
TGCAGTGCTAGAGTCGCTGGGACGGCCGGTTACGAGCAGTACTTC
>-|TRBJ1-1|-|16|TRBV6-5
CASSYGVWGKRTEAFF
TGTGCCAGCAGTTACGGAGTTTGGGGGAAGCGGACTGAAGCTTTCTTT
>-|TRBJ2-1|-|15|TRBV10-3
CAISDRDGSYNEQFF
TGTGCCATCAGCGACCGGGACGGCTCCTACAATGAGCAGTTCTTC
>-|TRBJ1-6|-|14|TRBV28
CASSTPEYNSPLHF
TGTGCCAGCAGTACCCCGGAGTATAATTCACCCCTCCACTTT
>few|TRBJ2-2|TRBD2|17|TRBV7-3
CASSLSGGRAAAGELFF
TGTGCCAGCAGCTTAAGCGGCGGGAGGGCGGCGGCCGGGGAGCTGTTTTTT
>many|TRBJ2-4|-|18|TRBV19
CASSLFFGWGRDKNIQYF
TGTGCCAGTAGTCTTTTTTTTGGTTGGGGGCGCGACAAAAACATTCAGTACTTC
>few|TRBJ1-1|-|15|TRBV20-1
CSALPLSTLNTEAFF
TGCAGTGCCCTACCTCTTTCGACCCTGAACACTGAAGCTTTCTTT
>-|TRBJ1-2|-|17|TRBV6-5
CASSYGGVMIRNYGYTF
TGTGCCAGCAGTTACGGAGGGGTGATGATTAGAAATTATGGCTACACCTTC
>-|TRBJ2-7|TRBD2|14|TRBV7-2
CASSLAGLNYEQYF
TGTGCCAGCAGCTTAGCGGGACTAAACTACGAGCAGTACTTC
>-|TRBJ2-3|-|14|TRBV6-4
CASSVGGEEDTQYF
TGTGCCAGCAGTGTTGGAGGTGAGGAAGATACGCAGTATTTT
>few|TRBJ2-1|TRBD1|13|TRBV7-9
CASSWTGEDEQFF
TGTGCCAGCAGTTGGACAGGGGAAGATGAGCAGTTCTTC
>many|TRBJ1-6|-|12|TRBV28
CAAAGYSSPLHF
TGTGCAGCAGCAGGGTATTCTTCACCCCTCCACTTT
>-|TRBJ2-1|-|14|TRBV11-2
CASTSRVLHNEQFF
TGTGCCAGCACCAGTCGGGTACTTCACAATGAGCAGTTCTTC
>-|TRBJ1-1|TRBD1|17|TRBV27
CASSSLGLRQGGTEAFF
TGTGCCAGCAGTTCATTGGGGTTGAGACAGGGTGGAACTGAAGCTTTCTTT